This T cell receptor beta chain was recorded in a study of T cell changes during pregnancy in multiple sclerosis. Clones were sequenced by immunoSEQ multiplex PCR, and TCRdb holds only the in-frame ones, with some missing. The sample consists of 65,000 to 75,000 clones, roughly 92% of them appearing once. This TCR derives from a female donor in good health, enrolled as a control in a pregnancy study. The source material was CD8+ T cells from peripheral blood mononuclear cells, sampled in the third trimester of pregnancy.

The CDR3 is CASSPSGSNEQFF. In DNA, the CDR3 is TGTGCCAGCAGCCCATCGGGGAGCAATGAGCAGTTCTTC. The chain uses TRBV7-9 and TRBJ2-1; perhaps TRBD2 as D (5 bases). Germline V CDR1 and CDR2: SEHNR, FQNEAQ (reference sequence). This CDR3 spans 13 amino acids. The V gene lost 5 bases and the J gene lost 6 bases, with 11 bases spanning the gap.